These T cell receptor beta chains were read from a single sample in a study of cytomegalovirus exposure and HLA in healthy donors. Some clones are missing from TCRdb's copy, which holds only in-frame ones; the method was immunoSEQ multiplex PCR. The sample holds 180,000 or so clones, about 79% seen once. The sequenced material came from PBMCs. The receptor source for this set is a woman aged 50 to 65 in good health and CMV-seronegative. CDR3s include the opening cysteine and the closing phenylalanine or tryptophan. Fields, in order: V gene, J gene, CDR3 protein.

>TRBV6-5|TRBJ2-2
CASSYRQGAYTGELFF
>TRBV11-2|TRBJ1-6
CASSLLTGGRAYNSPLHF
>TRBV4-3|TRBJ1-1
CASSLGTGNTEAFF
>TRBV20-1|TRBJ2-7
CSAGRDYEQYF
>TRBV5-8|TRBJ2-7
CASSSPDRGYDEQYF
>TRBV5-6|TRBJ1-5
CASSPGGGMGNQPQHF
>TRBV2|TRBJ1-3
CASSEGTGRNSGNTIYF
>TRBV2|TRBJ1-6
CASTGQGINSPLHF
>TRBV4-2|TRBJ1-1
CASSPLTATANTEAFF
>TRBV6-1|TRBJ2-1
CASSARGVDEQFF
>TRBV6-1|.
CASSEKHSNEQYF
>TRBV28|TRBJ2-6
CASSPYRDRVSGANVLTF
>TRBV6-1|TRBJ2-1
CASSTSGGASEQFF
>TRBV28|TRBJ1-2
CATGQIYGYTF
>TRBV2|TRBJ2-1
CASSEPQGLHNEQFF